The 5 T cell receptor beta chains listed next were all sequenced from one sample in a study of blood T cell repertoires in COVID-19. Assay: immunoSEQ multiplex PCR; the TCRdb copy retains only in-frame clones and omits some. The repertoire has under 170,000 clones, 84% of them found once; the top ten carry about 2%. The specimen was peripheral blood. These receptors originate from a man between 65 and 85 years old with acute or convalescent COVID-19.

This rearrangement joins TRBV3-1 (or the pseudogene TRBV3-2) to TRBJ2-1, with 7 bases fitting TRBD2. Germline V gene data show CDR1 as LGHDT and CDR2 as YNNKEL (reference sequence). J lost 11 bases, V lost 3 bases, and 10 bases had no gene match. The CDR3 sequence is 14 residues long. In nucleotides, the CDR3 is TGTGCCAGCAGCCAGGGCAGCGGGATTGGGAAGCAGTTCTTC. Protein product: CASSQGSGIGKQFF.

This chain joins TRBV11-2 and TRBJ2-7, with a weak D call TRBD1 (6 bases). Germline loops: CDR1 SGHAT, CDR2 FQNNGV. Trimming cost V 5 bases and J 7 bases, with 15 bases left between them. The CDR3 spans 13 residues. The CDR3 here is CASSPPGAEEQYF. The CDR3 coding sequence is TGTGCCAGCAGCCCCCCAGGGGCGGAGGAGCAGTACTTC.

The chain links TRBV4-1 to TRBJ1-1; 8 bases are shared with TRBD1. CDR3 length: 14 residues. With 2 bases clipped from V and 4 bases from J, the junction kept 3 bases outside the gene matches. Germline lookup yields CDR1 MGHRA and CDR2 YSYEKL. CDR3 in DNA: TGCGCCAGCAGCCAACCCACAGGGGGCACTGAAGCTTTCTTT. Residues: CASSQPTGGTEAFF.

The chain has TRBV6-5 and TRBJ2-5; D not certain. The length of the CDR3 is 12 residues. Trimming took off 8 bases at V and 0 bases at J, with 7 bases between the two ends. Per the germline V gene, CDR1 is MNHEY and CDR2 is SVGAGI. The CDR3 sequence is CASRDNQETQYF. For the CDR3, the DNA is TGTGCCAGCCGAGACAACCAAGAGACCCAGTACTTC.

This sequence joins TRBV5-1 and TRBJ1-1; 8 bases line up with TRBD1. The V and J ends lost 4 bases and 0 bases, in that order; junction bases with no gene match: 14. Germline CDR1 SGHRS, CDR2 YFSETQ. This CDR3 has 18 amino acids. The CDR3 DNA follows: TGCGCCAGCAGCCCCCCCGGGGACAGGATGCCGTTGAACACTGAAGCTTTCTTT. Amino acids: CASSPPGDRMPLNTEAFF.